This T cell receptor beta chain was captured in a study of identifying expanded T cells in peripheral blood (dated by TCRdb to between 2019 and 2020). Broadly, across the study: Four technical replicates, made by sequencing separate aliquots from the same pool of genomic DNA, were compared pairwise. The paper as a whole reports these results and caveats: For all healthy donors, the variance in clone template counts between roughly 2-week samples rose significantly as total template count increased. The beta-binomial model significantly reduced the number of clones called differentially abundant and the false-positive rate across all healthy-donor time intervals. The authors expected that biological variance in healthy repertoires might rise further over much longer intervals, such as months to years. Between technical replicates the binomial model flagged around 1.2 differentially abundant clones, whereas over about two weeks the binomial model flagged about 16.4 and over roughly 4 weeks 19 to 20.

Details on this clone: Its antigen has not been determined. Base qualities were left out, and no much larger clone turns up one base away.

Deletion took 0 bases off V and 2 bases off J, with a span of 13 bases between the germline ends. Reading from cysteine to phenylalanine, the CDR3 counts 16 amino acids. The only DNA kept is the CDR3, 48 bases in frame from the first base. The germline V gene provides CDR1 SGHVS and CDR2 FQNEAQ. No immune events such as infections were documented for the healthy donors during the collection period. Healthy-donor blood repertoires served as a training cohort to calibrate time-dependent variance in a beta-binomial model of T-cell clone differential abundance. The training cohort included around ten healthy donors, of whom 3 were female and 7 were male. An age range of roughly 25 to 65 years, with an average of roughly 40 years, was recorded for the donors. Whole blood from each healthy donor was obtained from a commercial supplier and was collected at three time points around 2 weeks apart. Genomic DNA was extracted from unsorted whole blood for immunosequencing.

TCRbeta CDR3 regions were profiled by bias-controlled multiplex PCR amplification of genomic DNA with the immunoSEQ Assay. The original pipeline was this. To quantify the absolute abundance of each unique TCRbeta CDR3 region, the sequences were collapsed and filtered. Differential abundance was tested with a binomial (Fisher-equivalent) model and with a beta-binomial model adding time-dependent variance fitted from healthy donors. Clones with fewer than 5 combined templates were excluded, and clones with Benjamini-Hochberg FDR below 0.01 were called differentially abundant. Beta-binomial variance was modeled as a function of total template count across the two samples using the form v = (b*log(k)+a)^2. TCRdb holds this immuneACCESS table with in-frame rearrangements only. Some clones are missing; in checked studies, unresolved V genes explain under half, and the rest has no known cause. The V and J calls and the clone size are those of that table, but D and trimming were determined from the DNA. Recorded for this sample are 60,000 or so clones; approximately 82% of them occurred a single time. 15% to 20% of the sample lies in the top ten.

The sequence came from a person aged 18 to 70 in good health. In this chain, TRBV7-8 is recombined with TRBJ1-1, with no D gene named confidently. Sequenced material: blood. The nucleotide sequence reads TGTGCCAGCAGCTTAGCCTTGGGAACGGCAAACACTGAAGCTTTCTTT. The resulting protein is CASSLALGTANTEAFF.